This TCR beta chain stems from a study of blood T cells in healthy people across ages. Points from the study as a whole: Diversity of TCR beta per million T cells declined in a roughly linear way with age. Among long-lived donors, naive CD4+ cells were more numerous and diversity higher than in aged donors.

As for this clonotype: Its cognate antigen is unknown.

Combining a sample-barcoded 5' primer with a J-beta primer mix, a second PCR ran for roughly 7 to 12 cycles. A single record per CDR3 protein comes from TCRdb applying MiXCR to the 5' RACE reads. The table includes nearly 800,000 distinct CDR3 sequences, around three fifths detected once. Donors were healthy Caucasian individuals from Russia aged roughly 6 to 90. There are 17 residues in the CDR3. V trimming: 5 bases; J trimming: 0 bases; junction bases outside the gene matches: 7. Germline values: CDR1 SGHNT, CDR2 YENEEA. The sequenced sample consisted of blood. This sequence joins TRBV11-3 and TRBJ2-6; 7 bases match TRBD2. The sequence was collected from a man aged 35 to 55 in good health. The DNA for the CDR3 is TGTGCCAGCAGCCCACCCGGGGGGTCCTCTGGGGCCAACGTCCTGACTTTC. Protein sequence: CASSPPGGSSGANVLTF.